The 2 T cell receptor beta chains below come from one sample, sequenced in a study of identical twins. TCRdb reanalysed the 5' RACE reads using MiXCR and keeps one entry per CDR3 protein. The sample consists of roughly 230,000 distinct CDR3 sequences, 6.5% to 9.5% of them appearing once. This same sample was also part of a study on yellow fever vaccine responses in identical twins.

The sequencing sample was made of CD8+ T cells sorted from blood. The receptors shown here come from a young woman in good health.

The chain carries TRBV5-1 and TRBJ2-7, with a tentative D call TRBD2 (5 bases). CDR1 SGHRS and CDR2 YFSETQ come from the germline V gene. The CDR3 spans 14 residues. Trimming removed 1 base at V and 3 bases at J, with 11 bases between. This chain's CDR3 is CASSLFEGHYEQYF. CDR3 DNA sequence: TGCGCCAGCAGCTTGTTCGAGGGTCACTACGAGCAGTACTTC.

In its sample, this clonotype was seen a few times. The chain joins TRBV10-3 to TRBJ2-7; perhaps TRBD2 as D (7 bases). This CDR3 is built from 15 residues. V lost 2 bases, J lost 1 base, and 12 bases lay in between. Germline loops: CDR1 ENHRY, CDR2 SYGVKD. In nucleotides, the CDR3 is TGTGCCATCAGTGAGGGGAGGGGGTTATCCTACGAGCAGTACTTC. Translated, it gives CAISEGRGLSYEQYF.